This TCR beta chain appears in the sequencing data of a study of T cell changes during pregnancy in multiple sclerosis. Germline V gene lookup returns CDR1 KGHSH and CDR2 LQKENI. Trimming shortened V by 6 bases and J by 8 bases, and 16 bases separated the two germline ends. This CDR3 is 13 amino acids long. TCRdb's table, derived via immunoSEQ multiplex PCR, lists solely in-frame clones and lacks some. The data show 35,000 to 45,000 clones, roughly nine tenths seen once. This clone appeared once. V gene TRBV18 combines with J gene TRBJ1-1, with D unresolved. The sequence was collected from a female donor with multiple sclerosis, enrolled in a pregnancy study. The sequencing here drew on CD8+ T cells from peripheral blood mononuclear cells, taken before pregnancy. The CDR3: CASSSPRSQEAFF. As DNA, the CDR3 is TGTGCCAGCTCGTCACCCCGTTCGCAGGAAGCTTTCTTT. The variable domain in full, completed from reference TRBV18 and TRBJ1-1, reads NAGVMQNPRHLVRRRGQEARLRCSPMKGHSHVYWYRQLPEEGLKFMVYLQKENIIDESGMPKERFSAEFPKEGPSILRIQQVVRGDSAAYFCASSSPRSQEAFFGQGTRLTVV.